The clone carrying this T cell receptor beta chain was detected only once. Its antigen is unidentified. The sample carries other DNA sequences with the same CDR3. These data are taken from a study of beta chain features in type 1 diabetes. The study's findings and limits: Significant though moderate, a shortening of TCRB CDR3s appeared in all four CD4+ subsets of Type 1 diabetes patients. Fewer junction insertions and more nucleotide deletions appeared in type 1 diabetes patients. Whether TCRB rearrangement is influenced by HLA type went unresolved here. Across patients, naive, central memory and Treg TCRB repertoires exhibited apparently greater similarity than was observed across healthy donors.

Germline assignment: CDR1 SGHRS and CDR2 YFSETQ. There are 14 residues in the CDR3. The V end lost 0 bases, the J end lost 0 bases, and 6 bases lay between the germline ends. The investigators reverse transcribed all of the isolated RNA, so they sequenced expressed TCRB transcripts. Naive, central memory and regulatory T cell samples produced a mean of about 4 million reads. Produced via immunoSEQ multiplex PCR; TCRdb's table is partial and in-frame only. The top ten clones hold 0.02% to 0.025% of a sample with 680,000 or so clones, around an eighth of them seen once. The sample taken for sequencing was naive CD4+ T cells from blood. The TCR comes from a man between 18 and 35 years old with type 1 diabetes. The chain employs TRBV5-1 and TRBJ1-1, with no clear D. Here the CDR3 reads CASSLGHLNTEAFF. As DNA, the CDR3 is TGCGCCAGCAGCTTGGGACACTTGAACACTGAAGCTTTCTTT.